This TCR beta chain was identified in a study of cytomegalovirus exposure and HLA in healthy donors. Points from the study as a whole: It was approximately 150 TCR beta chains that were listed as cytomegalovirus-associated. When analyzed later, a missense DCLRE1C variant was found to be linked to TCR beta V- and J-gene trimming.

Looked up from germline, CDR1 is LGHNA and CDR2 is YNFKEQ. This CDR3 has 13 residues. The V end was cut by 0 bases, the J end by 5 bases, with 6 bases between. Of note for this clone: As yet, its antigen is unknown.

Vbeta (60) and Jbeta (13) primers were used in the PCR. Clones were sequenced by immunoSEQ multiplex PCR, and TCRdb holds only the in-frame ones, with some missing. The data show approximately 190,000 clones, 82% seen once. J is TRBJ2-3 and V is TRBV4-2; D ambiguous. The source is a boy aged 2 to 9 in good health and CMV-seronegative. Material: PBMCs. CDR3 DNA: TGTGCCAGCAGCCAAGATCACGGAGATACGCAGTATTTT. Translation gives CASSQDHGDTQYF.